The 13 T cell receptor beta chains below all came from one sample that was sequenced in a study of blood T cell repertoires in COVID-19. Profiling relied on immunoSEQ multiplex PCR, and the TCRdb table lists in-frame clones only, not all of them. The sample contains about 69,000 clones, around 85% of which appear only once. Sequenced input: peripheral blood. These receptor sequences come from a man in his forties or fifties with COVID-19, enrolled during active disease.

This chain links TRBV28 with TRBJ2-3; 11 bases are shared with TRBD2. The V and J ends lost 6 bases and 4 bases, in that order; junction bases with no gene match: 3. The germline gives CDR1 MDHEN, CDR2 SYDVKM. The CDR3 is 14 residues long. This CDR3 is CASRTSGVPDTQYF. CDR3 nucleotides: TGTGCCAGCAGGACTAGCGGGGTTCCAGATACGCAGTATTTT.

A few counts support this clone. The J gene is TRBJ1-4, the V gene TRBV5-1; possibly TRBD1 for D (6 bases). This CDR3 spans 16 amino acids. Germline V gene sequence: CDR1 SGHRS, CDR2 YFSETQ. The germline V and J ends were trimmed by 0 bases and 6 bases, with 15 bases remaining between them. In DNA, the CDR3 is TGCGCCAGCAGCTTGGGCGGGGGGCGAGGAGATGAAAAACTGTTTTTT. Protein product: CASSLGGGRGDEKLFF.

The chain carries TRBV2 and TRBJ1-1; 7 bases align to TRBD1. Trimming removed 6 bases from V and 8 bases from J; junction bases left unmatched: 3. In germline, CDR1 is SNHLY, CDR2 FYNNEI. The CDR3 totals 11 residues. CDR3 region: CASRRTGEAFF. CDR3 nucleotides: TGTGCCAGCAGGAGGACAGGCGAAGCTTTCTTT.

The chain carries TRBV19 and TRBJ2-3; D may be TRBD1 (5 bases). Per the germline V gene, CDR1 is LNHDA and CDR2 is SQIVND (reference sequence). Trimming left V 5 bases short and J 6 bases short, with 9 bases between. The CDR3 is made up of 12 amino acids. CDR3 in DNA: TGTGCCAGTAGTGCCGCAGGGGATACGCAGTATTTT. This codes for CASSAAGDTQYF.

The gene calls are TRBV28 and TRBJ1-2, with 7 bases matching TRBD1. The germline V gene has CDR1 MDHEN and CDR2 SYDVKM. This CDR3 region has 13 residues. The junction had 4 bases not matched to a gene; V was cut back by 5 bases and J by 4 bases. CDR3 coding DNA: TGTGCCAGCAGTGGCCGGGACAGCTATGGCTACACCTTC. Translation: CASSGRDSYGYTF.

This clone has only one observation. This chain connects TRBV25-1 to TRBJ1-6; weak D call: TRBD1 (6 bases). Germline assignment: CDR1 MGHDK and CDR2 SYGVNS. V lost 7 bases and J lost 3, with 13 bases in between. The CDR3 sequence is 15 residues long. The CDR3 loop reads CASTSGTSYNSPLHF. The CDR3 DNA reads TGTGCCAGCACCTCCGGGACAAGCTATAATTCACCCCTCCACTTT.

This sequence joins TRBV27 and TRBJ2-4; tentatively, D is TRBD2 (7 bases). CDR1 is MNHEY and CDR2 is SMNVEV in the germline V gene (reference sequence). V lost 6 bases and J 7 bases, leaving 19 bases between the germline ends. This CDR3 comprises 15 residues. In DNA form, the CDR3 reads TGTGCCAGCAGGGGAGGGACACAGGGAGGGAACATTCAGTACTTC. Amino acids: CASRGGTQGGNIQYF.

The rearrangement joins TRBV4-1 to TRBJ2-7; D remains ambiguous. V was trimmed by 0 bases and J by 5 bases, leaving 11 bases between them. Germline V gene lookup returns CDR1 MGHRA and CDR2 YSYEKL. The CDR3 has 14 amino acids. For the CDR3, the DNA is TGCGCCAGCAGCCAAGATAAGAGGCTAGACGAGCAGTACTTC. This encodes CASSQDKRLDEQYF.

Only a few counts were recorded for this clone. The chain couples TRBV16 to TRBJ1-1; possibly TRBD1 for D (5 bases). This CDR3 is built from 12 residues. Deletions cut 6 bases from V and 10 bases from J, with 15 bases between. In germline, CDR1 is KGHSY, CDR2 FQNENV. CDR3 in DNA: TGTGCCAGCAGTCCGGGGGAGGGTGTAGCTTTCTTT. Its protein is CASSPGEGVAFF.

V usage is TRBV28 and J usage is TRBJ1-5; maybe TRBD1 (5 bases). The CDR3 is made up of 17 amino acids. Trimming shortened V by 4 bases and J by 7 bases, and 23 bases separated the two germline ends. Looked up from germline, CDR1 is MDHEN and CDR2 is SYDVKM. CDR3 loop: CASSSGAAIGRGQPQHF. For the CDR3, the DNA is TGTGCCAGCAGTTCTGGTGCGGCAATCGGTCGGGGGCAGCCCCAGCATTTT.

J is TRBJ1-3 and V is TRBV30; D possibly corresponds to TRBD1 (5 bases). Looked up from germline, CDR1 is GTSNPN and CDR2 is SVGIG (reference sequence). The CDR3 has 14 residues. The V end lost 2 bases, the J end lost 0 bases, and 8 bases lay between the germline ends. The CDR3 nucleotides read TGTGCCTGGAGTCGGGGGAACTCTGGAAACACCATATATTTT. Translating gives CAWSRGNSGNTIYF. The full variable domain, with the rest looked up from reference TRBV30 and TRBJ1-3, is SQTIHQWPATLVQPVGSPLSLECTVEGTSNPNLYWYRQAAGRGLQLLFYSVGIGQISSEVPQNLSASRPQDRQFILSSKKLLLSDSGFYLCAWSRGNSGNTIYFGEGSWLTVV.

The chain carries TRBV11-2 and TRBJ2-7, with 7 bases matching TRBD1. This CDR3 has 15 residues. CDR1 and CDR2 (germline): SGHAT, FQNNGV. V lost 4 bases to trimming and J lost 4 bases; unmatched junction nucleotides: 10. In DNA, the CDR3 is TGTGCCAGCAGCTCGAATCCCGACAGGGAATACGAGCAGTACTTC. It translates to CASSSNPDREYEQYF.

The J gene is TRBJ1-5, the V gene TRBV3-1 (or the pseudogene TRBV3-2), with no clear D. The CDR3 runs to 15 residues. V was trimmed by 1 base and J by 3 bases, leaving 10 bases between them. Looked up from germline, CDR1 is LGHDT and CDR2 is YNNKEL (reference sequence). The CDR3 region is CASSQGAGTNQPQHF. CDR3 sequence (DNA): TGTGCCAGCAGCCAAGGGGCGGGAACCAATCAGCCCCAGCATTTT.